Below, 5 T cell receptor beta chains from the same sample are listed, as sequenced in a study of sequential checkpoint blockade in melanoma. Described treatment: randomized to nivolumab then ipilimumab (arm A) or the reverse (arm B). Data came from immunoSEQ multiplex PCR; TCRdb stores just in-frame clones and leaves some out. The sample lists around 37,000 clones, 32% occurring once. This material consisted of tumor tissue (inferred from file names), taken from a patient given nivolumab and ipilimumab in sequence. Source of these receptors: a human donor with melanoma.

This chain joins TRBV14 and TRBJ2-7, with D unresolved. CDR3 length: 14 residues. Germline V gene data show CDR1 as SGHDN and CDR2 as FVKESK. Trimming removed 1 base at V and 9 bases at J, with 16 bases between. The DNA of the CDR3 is TGTGCCAGCAGCCAAGGTAACGCATTAAGAGGGCAGTACTTC. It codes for CASSQGNALRGQYF.

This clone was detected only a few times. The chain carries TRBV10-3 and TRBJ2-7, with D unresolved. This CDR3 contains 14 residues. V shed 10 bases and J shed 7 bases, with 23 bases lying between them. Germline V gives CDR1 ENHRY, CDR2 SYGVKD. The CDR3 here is CASAPGWTPLEQYF. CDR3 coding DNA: TGTGCCAGCGCGCCCGGGTGGACCCCTTTAGAGCAGTACTTC.

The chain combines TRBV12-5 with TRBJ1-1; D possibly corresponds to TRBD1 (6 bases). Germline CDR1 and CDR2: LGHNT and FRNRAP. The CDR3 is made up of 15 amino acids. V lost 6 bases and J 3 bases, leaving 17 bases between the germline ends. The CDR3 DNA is TGTGCTAGTGGACTGACAGGAGGGATAGACACTGAAGCTTTCTTT. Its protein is CASGLTGGIDTEAFF.

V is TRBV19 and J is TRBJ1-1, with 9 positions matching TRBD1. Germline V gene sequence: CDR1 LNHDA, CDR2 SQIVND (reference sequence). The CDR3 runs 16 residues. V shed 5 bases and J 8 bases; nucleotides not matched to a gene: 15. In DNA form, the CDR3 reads TGTGCCAGTAGTTCCGGGACAGGGCTAAACTTGAGGGAAGCTTTCTTT. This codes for CASSSGTGLNLREAFF.

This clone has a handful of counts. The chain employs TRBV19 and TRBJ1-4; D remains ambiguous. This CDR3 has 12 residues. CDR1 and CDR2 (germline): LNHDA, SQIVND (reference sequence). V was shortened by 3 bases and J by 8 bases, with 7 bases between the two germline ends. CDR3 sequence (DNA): TGTGCCAGTAGTATGATAAGGGAAAAACTGTTTTTT. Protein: CASSMIREKLFF.